These 19 T cell receptor beta chains originate from one sample sequenced in a study of tumor-infiltrating lymphocytes in primary liver carcinoma (dated by TCRdb to about 2017). Sequenced on an Illumina HiSeq 2500. A constant-region primer and ProtoScript II reverse transcriptase were used to reverse-transcribe TCRbeta-specific cDNA from approximately 500 ng total RNA. Construction of the TCRbeta libraries relied on three nested rounds of multiplex PCR, following a slightly modified ARM-PCR procedure. Each of the first two PCR rounds ran for around 10 cycles using multiplex TRBV1-TRBV30 forward primers together with a Cbeta reverse primer. TCRdb reanalyzed the raw reads on its own, using fastp at Q25 for trimming and MiXCR for clone calling, and kept in-frame beta chains. Every distinct CDR3 protein forms one entry, paired with its most common genes and DNA. The sample profile shows 100,000 to 150,000 distinct CDR3 sequences; around 62% of them were found once. Around 9.7% of the sample is taken by the ten largest.

Without any cell sorting, total RNA and DNA were co-extracted from approximately 22-30 mg of bulk tissue using the AllPrep DNA/RNA mini kit. The sample comprised liver tumor tissue from sampling region 1. The meaning of the sample's cell subset or site label: tumor region T1, superior pole. All receptors come from a woman aged 55-70 years with primary liver carcinoma and hepatitis B virus infection.

The chain employs TRBV29-1 and TRBJ1-1; D unresolved. The V end lost 7 bases, the J end lost 11 bases, and 26 bases lay between the germline ends. Germline V CDR1 and CDR2: SQVTM, ANQGSEA. The CDR3 length is 14 residues. In nucleotides, the CDR3 is TGCAGCGCCGGGAAACCGTGGCCCGGACGAAGGGCTTTCTTT. It is translated as CSAGKPWPGRRAFF.

This clonotype appeared once. A read error may account for a junction end that differs from germline. The chain carries TRBV11-2 and TRBJ1-2; D not certain. The CDR3 consists of 15 residues. Germline CDR1 and CDR2: SGHAT and FQNNGV. The CDR3 DNA sequence: TGTGTCAGCAGCTTAGGTTCGGGGTTATGCTATGGCTACACCTTC. This sequence encodes CVSSLGSGLCYGYTF.

In regard to this clonotype: The junction does not match germline at one end; this may be a read error. V and J are TRBV4-1 and TRBJ1-2; no clear D gene. The CDR3 is 11 residues long. Germline V gene lookup returns CDR1 MGHRA and CDR2 YSYEKL. In DNA, the CDR3 is TGCGCCAGCAGCCAAGTCGGCAGCCCAGTCTTC. Translated, it gives CASSQVGSPVF.

On this clonotype: One end of the junction varies from germline; a read error may be responsible. The rearrangement uses TRBV4-2 and TRBJ2-3; 7 bases map to TRBD1. CDR3 length: 16 residues. Germline loops: CDR1 LGHNA, CDR2 YNFKEQ. The CDR3 sequence is CASRQGPGQITDMQYF. CDR3 DNA: TGTGCCAGCAGACAAGGACCGGGACAGATCACAGATATGCAGTACTTT.

The rearrangement links TRBV20-1 to TRBJ2-3; a weak D match, TRBD2 (8 bases). The CDR3 runs to 14 residues. With 6 bases removed from V and 5 bases from J, the gap between germline ends came to 18 bases. The V gene's germline CDR1 is DFQATT and CDR2 SNEGSKA (reference sequence). CDR3 amino acids: CSAPGLGGIDTQYF. CDR3 in DNA: TGCAGTGCGCCGGGACTAGGGGGCATAGATACGCAGTATTTT.

Worth noting for this clonotype: Mismatch with germline at one junction end may stem from a read error. The chain is built from TRBV11-3 and TRBJ2-1, with D unclear. The CDR3 totals 14 residues. CDR1 is SGHNT and CDR2 is YENEEA in the germline V gene. The DNA for the CDR3 is TGTGCCAGCAGCTTAGGGGCCTCATTTATTGAGCGGTTCTTC. Amino acid sequence: CASSLGASFIERFF.

A note on this clonotype: It may be a read error: a sequence one base away is much more abundant. The CDR3 loop is CASSFESGRYEQYF. The CDR3 bases are TGTGCCAGCAGCTTTGAGTCAGGGCGCTACGAGCAGTACTTC. This chain links TRBV5-5 with TRBJ2-7; D possibly corresponds to TRBD1 (5 bases). Trimming cost V 2 bases and J 3 bases, with 12 bases left between them. From germline, CDR1 is SGHKS and CDR2 YYEKEE (reference sequence). This CDR3 has 14 amino acids. The whole variable domain, remainder taken from reference TRBV5-5 and TRBJ2-7, is DAGVTQSPTHLIKTRGQQVTLRCSPISGHKSVSWYQQVLGQGPQFIFQYYEKEERGRGNFPDRFSARQFPNYSSELNVNALLLGDSALYLCASSFESGRYEQYFGPGTRLTVT.

This clonotype was recorded only once. A much more abundant neighbour one base away suggests this may be a read error. The chain is built from TRBV6-5 and TRBJ2-5; the match to TRBD2 covers 7 bases. Germline V lookup: CDR1 MNHEY, CDR2 SVGAGI. This CDR3 region has 16 residues. The V gene end was trimmed by 5 bases and the J gene end by 4 bases; junction bases not matched to a gene: 13. The CDR3 here is CASSLGLEGVSETQYF. The CDR3 coding sequence is TGTGCCAGCAGTCTCGGACTAGAGGGAGTCTCAGAGACCCAGTACTTC.

This clonotype showed up many times. The chain has TRBV6-6 and TRBJ1-3; 9 positions agree with TRBD1. J gave up 0 bases and V 0 bases, and 0 bases lay outside the gene matches. The germline V gene has CDR1 MNHNY and CDR2 SVGAGI (reference sequence). The CDR3 contains 16 residues. The CDR3 DNA reads TGTGCCAGCAGTTACTCGACAGGGGGCTCTGGAAACACCATATATTTT. Its protein is CASSYSTGGSGNTIYF.

Turning to this clonotype: This sequence may be a read error, since a much larger clone differs from it by one base. The J gene is TRBJ2-7, the V gene TRBV6-6, with a tentative D call TRBD1 (6 bases). The CDR3 runs 12 residues. Germline CDR1 and CDR2: MNHNY and SVGAGI (reference sequence). CDR3 sequence: CACSYRVWEQYF. The CDR3 nucleotides read TGTGCCTGCAGTTACAGGGTCTGGGAGCAGTACTTC.

Only a few counts were recorded for this clonotype. A much more abundant neighbour one base away suggests this may be a read error. The rearrangement uses TRBV30 and TRBJ2-7; no clear D. The germline gives CDR1 GTSNPN, CDR2 SVGIG (reference sequence). V lost 3 bases, J lost 0 bases, and 3 bases lay in between. CDR3 length equals 11 residues. CDR3 sequence (DNA): TGTGCCTGGAGGATCTCCTACGAGCAGTACTTC. Translated: CAWRISYEQYF.

Notes on this clonotype: The missing conserved phenylalanine or tryptophan at the end of this CDR3 makes a read error likely. This rearrangement joins TRBV11-2 to TRBJ2-1; D is possibly TRBD2 (5 bases). The V gene lost 3 bases and the J gene lost 7 bases, with 19 bases spanning the gap. The germline CDR1 and CDR2 sequences are SGHAT and FQNNGV. The CDR3 is 16 residues long. The CDR3 sequence is CASSFPTRRPYNEQFL. The CDR3 DNA follows: TGTGCCAGCAGCTTCCCCACTAGAAGGCCGTATAATGAGCAGTTCTTA.

Notes on this clonotype: A read error may account for a junction end that differs from germline. CDR3 region: CANSPGVAGMNNEQFF. CDR3 DNA: TGTGCCAACAGTCCAGGAGTAGCGGGAATGAACAATGAGCAGTTCTTC. This chain uses TRBV6-1 with TRBJ2-1; 8 bases line up with TRBD2. There are 16 residues in the CDR3. The germline gives CDR1 MNHNS, CDR2 SASEGT.

CDR3 residues: CASSFLNQAYEQYF. In DNA, the CDR3 is TGTGCCAGCAGTTTTCTGAACCAAGCCTACGAGCAGTACTTC. The chain carries TRBV28 and TRBJ2-7; D gene unclear. Per germline, CDR1 MDHEN and CDR2 SYDVKM. V lost 3 bases to trimming and J lost 2 bases, with 11 bases between them. This CDR3 is 14 amino acids long.

This clonotype is medium-sized in the sample. The chain employs TRBV7-8 and TRBJ2-2, with D uncertain. V was cut by 1 base and J by 7 bases, with 4 bases left in between. The CDR3 runs to 12 residues. The germline V gene has CDR1 SGHVS and CDR2 FQNEAQ. The CDR3 bases are TGTGCCAGCAGCTTAGAGGTCGGGGAGCTGTTTTTT. Its translation: CASSLEVGELFF.

This clonotype was recorded many times. CDR3 loop: CASTRDRGAGNTIYF. In DNA, the CDR3 is TGTGCCAGCACCCGGGACAGGGGAGCTGGAAACACCATATATTTT. V is TRBV12-3 or TRBV12-4 and J is TRBJ1-3; 10 bases agree with TRBD1. J gave up 2 bases and V 7 bases, and 5 bases lay outside the gene matches. The CDR3 is made up of 15 amino acids.

Notes on this clonotype: The final CDR3 position lacks the conserved phenylalanine or tryptophan, pointing to a likely read error. J is TRBJ1-6 and V is TRBV14; TRBD1 matches 8 bases. Germline trimming cut 0 bases from V and 10 bases from J; bases unmatched to any gene: 5. The CDR3 extends over 15 amino acids. Germline V gene data show CDR1 as SGHDN and CDR2 as FVKESK. The CDR3 DNA sequence: TGTGCCAGCAGCCAAGATCAGGGGGCGAGGTCACCCCTCCACTCT. It specifies CASSQDQGARSPLHS.

This clonotype was counted ten times or more. The chain couples TRBV30 to TRBJ1-2; D gene uncertain. The CDR3 consists of 12 residues. The germline V and J ends were trimmed by 4 bases and 8 bases, with 14 bases remaining between them. Germline V gene sequence: CDR1 GTSNPN, CDR2 SVGIG (reference sequence). The CDR3 DNA reads TGTGCCTGGACCCTACCGGTGAGCGGCTACACCTTC. It codes for CAWTLPVSGYTF.

The chain is built from TRBV11-2 and TRBJ2-3; D possibly corresponds to TRBD2 (6 bases). CDR1 SGHAT and CDR2 FQNNGV come from the germline V gene. This CDR3 contains 14 residues. The ends were cut back, 4 bases at V and 5 bases at J, with 13 bases in the middle. Written as DNA, the CDR3 is TGTGCCAGCAGCTGGAGGGCCCAGAAAGATACGCAGTATTTT. Protein: CASSWRAQKDTQYF.